A selection of T cell receptor beta chains follows, all from one sample in a study of OX40 agonist ivuxolimab in advanced cancers. Sequencing was performed with immunoSEQ multiplex PCR; in TCRdb, only in-frame clones are kept and a portion is missing. The top ten clones hold 0.72% of a sample with more than 80,000 clones, about 88% of them seen once. This specimen consisted of CD4+ or CD8+ T cells sorted from blood, obtained in a trial of the OX40 agonist ivuxolimab. The receptors were sampled from an adult with an advanced solid tumor such as melanoma, head and neck, liver or kidney cancer. CDR3s include the opening cysteine and the closing phenylalanine or tryptophan. D genes are given only for firm matches. Where a row states a size, it is once, few, many or the class of an expanded clone; other rows omit it.

j_call d_call clone_size v_call cdr3_nt cdr3_aa
TRBJ2-5 - - TRBV11-2 TGTGCCAGCAGCTTAGGGCCGGGGTCCGAAGAGACCCAGTACTTC CASSLGPGSEETQYF
TRBJ2-2 - - TRBV18 TGTGCCAGCTCACCAGGGGGCGCGGCCACCGGGGAGCTGTTTTTT CASSPGGAATGELFF
TRBJ1-5 TRBD1 - TRBV19 TGTGCCAGTAGTACCCTCCCTTCGACAGGGTTTCGTCAGCCCCAGCATTTT CASSTLPSTGFRQPQHF
TRBJ1-5 - - TRBV2 TGTGCCAGCAGCCTGGGGGGTCGGGGGCCCCAGCATTTT CASSLGGRGPQHF
TRBJ1-5 - - TRBV7-6 TGTGCCAGCAGCTTAGCAGGACCCAATCAGCCCCAGCATTTT CASSLAGPNQPQHF
TRBJ2-1 - - TRBV5-1 TGCGCCAGCAGCTTGCAGGGATGGGTCAATGAGCAGTTCTTC CASSLQGWVNEQFF
TRBJ2-7 - - TRBV4-1 TGCGCCAGCAGCCCCGCCTTCGGATACGAGCAGTACTTC CASSPAFGYEQYF
TRBJ1-1 - - TRBV10-1 TGCGCCAGCAGTGGACGAGGTAGGGTGATAGGTATGAACACTGAAGCTTTCTTT CASSGRGRVIGMNTEAFF
TRBJ2-3 - - TRBV30 TGTGCCTGGAGTAAAAGGGGTGGGACAGATACGCAGTATTTT CAWSKRGGTDTQYF
TRBJ2-7 TRBD1 - TRBV5-1 TGCGCCAGCAGCTTGGGCGGACAGGGCTACGAGCAGTACTTC CASSLGGQGYEQYF
TRBJ1-1 - - TRBV27 TGTGCCAGCAGGGCATGGGGCATGGGCTCTGAAGCTTTCTTT CASRAWGMGSEAFF
TRBJ2-7 - - TRBV5-1 TGCGCCAGCAGCTTAGAACCTGTCGCTGACGAGCAGTACTTC CASSLEPVADEQYF
TRBJ1-1 TRBD1 few TRBV18 TGTGCCAGCTCATCTCCCGACAGGGCCTACACTGAAGCTTTCTTT CASSSPDRAYTEAFF
TRBJ1-1 - - TRBV11-2 TGTGCCAGCCTACCGACGGCTGGAAACACTGAAGCTTTCTTT CASLPTAGNTEAFF
TRBJ1-3 - - TRBV6-5 TGTGCCAGCAGTACCGGGGACACGAAGAGAAACACCATATATTTT CASSTGDTKRNTIYF
TRBJ2-3 - - TRBV29-1 TGCAGCGTTGATTTAAGGGGAGATACGCAGTATTTT CSVDLRGDTQYF
TRBJ2-3 - once TRBV27 TGTGCCAGCAGTTTATCCCAGCGTGATACGCAGTATTTT CASSLSQRDTQYF
TRBJ1-2 TRBD1 - TRBV29-1 TGCAGCGTCCCCGGGACAGGGTCGGAGGGCTACACCTTC CSVPGTGSEGYTF
TRBJ1-6 TRBD1 - TRBV5-1 TGCGCCAGCAGGGGACAGGGGGATTCACCCCTCCACTTT CASRGQGDSPLHF
TRBJ2-1 - - TRBV13 TGTGCCAGCAGCTCAGACAGGGAGGGGAATGAGCAGTTCTTC CASSSDREGNEQFF
TRBJ2-5 - once TRBV5-4 TGTGCCAGCAGCCCCGGACAGCAAGAGACCCAGTACTTC CASSPGQQETQYF
TRBJ1-1 - - TRBV5-1 TGCGCCAGCAGCTTGGGAACGACCCGGCACGACACTGAAGCTTTCTTT CASSLGTTRHDTEAFF
TRBJ1-2 - - TRBV6-1 TGTGCCAGCAGTGGACAGACTTATGGCTACACCTTC CASSGQTYGYTF
TRBJ1-3 - - TRBV30 TGTGCCTGGACAGGGATTTCTGGAAACACCATATATTTT CAWTGISGNTIYF
TRBJ2-2 TRBD1 - TRBV9 TGTGCCAGCAGCGTGCGGACAGGGATCGGGGAGCTGTTTTTT CASSVRTGIGELFF
TRBJ1-5 - - TRBV6-1 TGTGCCAGCAGTGAAGCGGAGGGCAGGGATCAGCCCCAGCATTTT CASSEAEGRDQPQHF
TRBJ1-1 - - TRBV5-1 TGCGCCAGCAGCTTGGGGGCCCAAAGGAACACTGAAGCTTTCTTT CASSLGAQRNTEAFF
TRBJ2-6 - - TRBV6-5 TGTGCCAGCGGGGGCGGGGTAACCGGGGCCAACGTCCTGACTTTC CASGGGVTGANVLTF
TRBJ2-1 TRBD1 once TRBV27 TGTGCCAGCAGTAATACCGGGACAGTTCGGCGCTCCTACAATGAGCAGTTCTTC CASSNTGTVRRSYNEQFF
TRBJ2-3 - once TRBV6-1 TGTGCCAGCACCCCAGGCCACCGGGGAGATACGCAGTATTTT CASTPGHRGDTQYF
TRBJ2-2 - - TRBV12-5 TGTGCTAGTGGTTTGGTGGTAGGTGTCCTGCTACGCACCGGGGAGCTGTTTTTT CASGLVVGVLLRTGELFF
TRBJ2-1 - few TRBV6-5 TGTGCCAGCAGATCCGAAATGTGGGAGCAGTTCTTC CASRSEMWEQFF
TRBJ1-5 - - TRBV28 TGTGCCAGCAGTCCCCAGTCAGGGCCCCAGCATTTT CASSPQSGPQHF
TRBJ2-2 - - TRBV21-1 TGTGCCAGCAGCGGGCGACAGGGCCTTTTCACCGGGGAGCTGTTTTTT CASSGRQGLFTGELFF
TRBJ2-5 TRBD1 - TRBV28 TGTGCCAGCAGTTTCCCCGGGACAGAGGGCGAGGGAAAGACCCAGTACTTC CASSFPGTEGEGKTQYF
TRBJ1-6 TRBD1 - TRBV6-6 TGTGCCAGCAGTTACTCGGGACAGGGGGATTCACCCCTCCACTTT CASSYSGQGDSPLHF
TRBJ1-2 TRBD1 - TRBV5-6 TGTGCCAGCAGCTTGAGGGACAGGGGATGGTACACCTTC CASSLRDRGWYTF
TRBJ1-1 TRBD1 few TRBV7-2 TGTGCCAGCAGCTTAATTCTAGGGGGCGCAACTGAAGCTTTCTTT CASSLILGGATEAFF
TRBJ2-7 TRBD2 - TRBV6-6 TGTGCCAGCAGAGGAAGCGGGGGCCACTTTGAGCAGTACTTC CASRGSGGHFEQYF
TRBJ2-2 - - TRBV4-3 TGCGCCAGCAGCCAAGCTTCATGGGGGACCGGGGAGCTGTTTTTT CASSQASWGTGELFF
TRBJ2-3 - - TRBV30 TGTGCCTGGAGGGGCCTAGCAAGAGGTACGCAGTATTTT CAWRGLARGTQYF
TRBJ1-2 - - TRBV19 TGTGCCAGTAGTATAGATCTAAGCAGGGACTATGGCTACACCTTC CASSIDLSRDYGYTF
TRBJ1-2 - - TRBV18 TGTGCCAGCTCACCACCGTCGGGACTTAACTATGGCTACACCTTC CASSPPSGLNYGYTF
TRBJ1-2 - - TRBV7-8 TGTGCCAGCAGCTTAGCGCCGGGGGAAGGCTACACCTTC CASSLAPGEGYTF
TRBJ2-1 - - TRBV5-6 TGTGCCAGCAGCTTGGATCTGGGTTGGGAGTCCTACAATGAGCAGTTCTTC CASSLDLGWESYNEQFF
TRBJ2-5 - - TRBV5-4 TGTGCCAGCAGCGTAAGCGGGTGGGAGACCCAGTACTTC CASSVSGWETQYF
TRBJ2-1 TRBD1 - TRBV10-1 TGCGCCAGCAGAGACGGGACAGGGTCCCGTGAGCAGTTCTTC CASRDGTGSREQFF
TRBJ2-3 TRBD2 few TRBV4-3 TGCGCCAGCAGCCCAAAGCCCCGACTAGCGGGGGGCCCCGATACGCAGTATTTT CASSPKPRLAGGPDTQYF
TRBJ2-7 - - TRBV5-1 TGCGCCAGCAGCTTGAATCATTTAAAGACTAGTTTGCTCCACGAGCAGTACTTC CASSLNHLKTSLLHEQYF
TRBJ2-1 TRBD2 - TRBV6-1 TGTGCCACCCTGATGCGGACTAGCGGGAACAATGAGCAGTTCTTC CATLMRTSGNNEQFF
TRBJ2-1 - - TRBV5-4 TGTGCCAGCAGTTGGGTACAGGGAAGCTCCTACAATGAGCAGTTCTTC CASSWVQGSSYNEQFF
TRBJ1-3 - - TRBV6-5 TGTGCCAGCAGTTACACCCGAGAAGGAGCTGGAAACACCATATATTTT CASSYTREGAGNTIYF
TRBJ2-2 TRBD1 - TRBV5-4 TGTGCCAGCAGCTCACAGGGGTTCAACACCGGGGAGCTGTTTTTT CASSSQGFNTGELFF
TRBJ2-2 - once TRBV30 TGTGCCTGGAGTGTAGCCGGGGTCGGCACCGGGGAGCTGTTTTTT CAWSVAGVGTGELFF
TRBJ2-3 TRBD2 - TRBV10-2 TGCGCCAGCAGACTGACTAGCGGGGGGGGTACAGATACGCAGTATTTT CASRLTSGGGTDTQYF